What follows are 28 T cell receptor beta chains derived from one specimen sequenced in a study of identical twins. TCRdb itself ran the 5' RACE reads through MiXCR, one entry per CDR3 protein. The repertoire includes 400,000 to 500,000 distinct CDR3 sequences, 15% to 20% of them detected once, and 12% sits in the top ten. The material sequenced was naive T cells sorted from blood. Receptors were obtained from a man in his fifties or sixties in good health.

The chain uses TRBV28 and TRBJ2-1; no firm D call. V was pared by 5 bases and J by 0 bases, with 8 bases between. The germline V gene has CDR1 MDHEN and CDR2 SYDVKM. The CDR3 has 14 residues. The CDR3 is CASSRMNSYNEQFF. DNA of the CDR3: TGTGCCAGCAGTAGGATGAACTCCTACAATGAGCAGTTCTTC. Filled out from reference TRBV28 and TRBJ2-1, the complete variable domain reads DVKVTQSSRYLVKRTGEKVFLECVQDMDHENMFWYRQDPGLGLRLIYFSYDVKMKEKGDIPEGYSVSREKKERFSLILESASTNQTSMYLCASSRMNSYNEQFFGPGTRLTVL.

This clonotype was found many times. The chain couples TRBV30 to TRBJ1-1, with D unresolved. The V gene lost 3 bases and the J gene lost 1 base, with 9 bases spanning the gap. This CDR3 region has 13 residues. CDR1 is GTSNPN and CDR2 is SVGIG in the germline V gene (reference sequence). CDR3 DNA sequence: TGTGCCTGGAGCGCGTTCGGGAACACTGAAGCTTTCTTT. Protein sequence: CAWSAFGNTEAFF.

The genes are TRBV29-1 and TRBJ2-7; D gene uncertain. The CDR3 extends over 10 amino acids. V shed 4 bases and J shed 4 bases, with 5 bases lying between them. Germline V gene data show CDR1 as SQVTM and CDR2 as ANQGSEA. This CDR3 is CSVGTYEQYF. CDR3 bases: TGCAGCGTTGGTACTTACGAGCAGTACTTC.

The rearrangement joins TRBV28 to TRBJ2-7; no reliable D call. Trimming stripped 1 base from V and 2 bases from J, with 9 bases between. The CDR3 is made up of 14 amino acids. Germline V gene lookup returns CDR1 MDHEN and CDR2 SYDVKM. This CDR3 is CASSLYTNTYEQYF. CDR3 bases: TGTGCCAGCAGTTTATATACGAATACCTACGAGCAGTACTTC.

This chain joins TRBV7-9 and TRBJ1-6; D unresolved. CDR1 and CDR2 from the germline V gene are SEHNR and FQNEAQ (reference sequence). This CDR3 comprises 15 residues. V was cut by 1 base and J by 10 bases, with 14 bases left in between. The CDR3 DNA is TGTGCCAGCAGCTTAGGCCGTTCTGGGGTCTCACCCCTCCACTTT. It encodes CASSLGRSGVSPLHF. Full variable domain (missing parts from reference TRBV7-9 and TRBJ1-6): DTGVSQNPRHKITKRGQNVTFRCDPISEHNRLYWYRQTLGQGPEFLTYFQNEAQLEKSRLLSDRFSAERPKGSFSTLEIQRTEQGDSAMYLCASSLGRSGVSPLHFGNGTRLTVT.

This clonotype was observed at least ten times. J is TRBJ2-7 and V is TRBV6-1; 12 bases map to TRBD1. V gave up 4 bases and J gave up 6 bases; unmatched junction bases: 7. Per the germline V gene, CDR1 is MNHNS and CDR2 is SASEGT. The CDR3 runs to 15 residues. CDR3 loop: CASSGPGQGASEQYF. The CDR3 DNA reads as TGTGCCAGCAGTGGGCCGGGACAGGGGGCATCCGAGCAGTACTTC.

This chain uses TRBV5-6 with TRBJ2-7; no reliable D call. V dropped 0 bases and J dropped 3 bases, with 10 bases sitting between them. Germline V gene lookup returns CDR1 SGHDT and CDR2 YYEEEE. The length of the CDR3 is 14 residues. The CDR3 loop reads CASSLGVLVYEQYF. The CDR3 DNA reads as TGTGCCAGCAGCTTGGGAGTTTTGGTCTACGAGCAGTACTTC.

V gene TRBV11-2 combines with J gene TRBJ2-1, with D unclear. This CDR3 spans 16 amino acids. Germline-derived CDR1 and CDR2 are SGHAT and FQNNGV. V was trimmed by 2 bases and J by 2 bases, leaving 13 bases between them. The CDR3 is CASSLNGYNPYNEQFF. The CDR3 region has the DNA TGTGCCAGCAGCTTAAATGGCTACAATCCCTACAATGAGCAGTTCTTC.

The chain uses TRBV3-1 and TRBJ1-6; 9 bases match TRBD1. This CDR3 is 16 amino acids long. The germline V gene encodes CDR1 LGHDT and CDR2 YNNKEL (reference sequence). The ends lost 4 bases at V and 7 bases at J; junction bases unmatched: 8. The CDR3 reads CASSPSGQGRNSPLHF. CDR3 DNA: TGTGCCAGCAGCCCCAGCGGACAGGGGCGCAATTCACCCCTCCACTTT.

This clonotype has more than one count but fewer than ten. The gene calls are TRBV15 and TRBJ2-5, with no clear D. Germline V gene lookup returns CDR1 LNHNV and CDR2 YYDKDF (reference sequence). The CDR3 spans 14 residues. Trimming stripped 0 bases from V and 4 bases from J, with 9 bases between. The CDR3 region is CATSRDPTGETQYF. The CDR3 nucleotides are TGTGCCACCAGCAGAGATCCTACGGGAGAGACCCAGTACTTC.

This clonotype turned up a few times. The CDR3 loop reads CSARDSHGLYRPDTQYF. DNA of the CDR3: TGCAGTGCTAGAGATTCTCATGGGCTATATCGACCGGATACGCAGTATTTT. The chain recombines TRBV20-1 with TRBJ2-3, with unresolved D. The V gene's germline CDR1 is DFQATT and CDR2 SNEGSKA (reference sequence). V was shortened by 0 bases and J by 6 bases, with 22 bases between the two germline ends. The CDR3 totals 17 residues.

V and J are TRBV4-1 and TRBJ2-7; 7 bases are shared with TRBD1. This CDR3 is built from 17 residues. In germline, CDR1 is MGHRA, CDR2 YSYEKL. The V gene end was trimmed by 4 bases and the J gene end by 3 bases; junction bases not matched to a gene: 15. This CDR3 reads CASSLTVDRVGDYEQYF. The CDR3 DNA reads TGCGCCAGCAGCCTTACCGTCGACAGGGTGGGGGACTACGAGCAGTACTTC.

As regards this clonotype: A read error may account for a junction end that differs from germline. The chain employs TRBV5-5 and TRBJ2-1; either TRBD1 or TRBD2 may supply D (5 bases each). The CDR3 is 16 amino acids. The germline gives CDR1 SGHKS, CDR2 YYEKEE (reference sequence). CDR3 amino acids: CACSWTTGTAYNEQFF. In DNA, the CDR3 is TGTGCCTGCAGCTGGACCACGGGGACCGCCTACAATGAGCAGTTCTTC.

The rearrangement joins TRBV28 to TRBJ2-5, with TRBD1 as a possible D gene (5 bases). V lost 2 bases and J 5 bases, leaving 15 bases between the germline ends. Per germline, CDR1 MDHEN and CDR2 SYDVKM. The CDR3 spans 15 residues. Written as DNA, the CDR3 is TGTGCCAGCAGTTTACTCAGGACACGCATTGAGACCCAGTACTTC. It translates to CASSLLRTRIETQYF.

The gene calls are TRBV20-1 and TRBJ2-1, with D perhaps matching TRBD2 (6 bases). Germline CDR1 and CDR2: DFQATT and SNEGSKA (reference sequence). The CDR3 consists of 15 residues. V lost 6 bases, J lost 0 bases, and 15 bases lay in between. The CDR3 is CSARGQRASYNEQFF. The CDR3 bases are TGCAGTGCCCGCGGCCAGCGGGCCTCCTACAATGAGCAGTTCTTC.

This clonotype has more than one count but fewer than ten. V and J are TRBV21-1 and TRBJ1-5. TRBV21-1 is described as a pseudogene. This CDR3 is built from 14 residues. This CDR3 reads CASSKKKMRQPQHF. The CDR3 bases are TGTGCCAGCAGCAAAAAGAAGATGCGGCAGCCCCAGCATTTT.

This clonotype was counted many times. The chain's CDR3 is CASSSGQQHTDTQYF. CDR3 DNA: TGTGCCAGCAGCTCCGGACAGCAGCACACAGATACGCAGTATTTT. V and J are TRBV6-1 and TRBJ2-3; possibly TRBD1 for D (6 bases). The CDR3 is 15 amino acids. CDR1 is MNHNS, CDR2 SASEGT, per germline. V lost 6 bases to trimming and J lost 2 bases, with 15 bases between them.

The chain links TRBV6-1 to TRBJ2-2; D gene ambiguous. From germline, CDR1 is MNHNS and CDR2 SASEGT. The CDR3 runs 16 residues. The ends were cut back, 0 bases at V and 8 bases at J, with 16 bases in the middle. The CDR3 sequence is CASSEAFYILGGELFF. CDR3 nucleotide sequence: TGTGCCAGCAGTGAAGCGTTTTATATCCTTGGGGGGGAGCTGTTTTTT.

This clonotype turned up a few times. The V gene is TRBV29-1, the J gene TRBJ2-5; TRBD2 agrees at 10 bases. V was pared by 6 bases and J by 5 bases, with 9 bases of the junction left unmatched. Germline V gene lookup returns CDR1 SQVTM and CDR2 ANQGSEA. This CDR3 has 14 residues. The chain's CDR3 is CSVAPSGRAETQYF. The CDR3 bases are TGCAGCGTGGCCCCTAGCGGGAGAGCGGAGACCCAGTACTTC.

This clonotype was observed a handful of times. The chain has TRBV21-1 and TRBJ2-1; the tabulated D call, TRBD2, remains unverified against the DNA. TRBV21-1 corresponds to a pseudogene. The CDR3 has 18 residues. The CDR3 spells CASSKVGTSGSPYNEQFF. Written as DNA, the CDR3 is TGTGCCAGCAGCAAAGTTGGGACTAGCGGGAGTCCCTACAATGAGCAGTTCTTC.

This clonotype occurred many times. The chain combines TRBV29-1 with TRBJ1-1; D call uncertain. The CDR3 sequence is 14 residues long. Trimming took off 0 bases at V and 0 bases at J, with 8 bases between the two ends. Germline loops: CDR1 SQVTM, CDR2 ANQGSEA. The CDR3 DNA reads as TGCAGCGTTGAAGACCAAACAGTGAACACTGAAGCTTTCTTT. Translating it yields CSVEDQTVNTEAFF.

This chain joins TRBV4-3 and TRBJ2-5; D might be TRBD1 (5 bases). The CDR3 covers 16 residues. CDR1 and CDR2 (germline): LGHNA, YSLEER. V was shortened by 0 bases and J by 1 base, with 12 bases between the two germline ends. The CDR3 protein is CASSQDTGHIQETQYF. DNA of the CDR3: TGCGCCAGCAGCCAAGACACAGGCCATATCCAAGAGACCCAGTACTTC.

This rearrangement joins TRBV29-1 to TRBJ1-2, with a tentative D call TRBD1 (5 bases). The CDR3 loop spans 15 amino acids. Trimming took off 2 bases at V and 7 bases at J, with 20 bases between the two ends. Germline V lookup: CDR1 SQVTM, CDR2 ANQGSEA. Here the CDR3 reads CSVESLRGPWGGYTF. The DNA for the CDR3 is TGCAGCGTTGAAAGTCTACGGGGACCATGGGGTGGCTACACCTTC.

This clonotype was observed a few times. The rearrangement uses TRBV5-1 and TRBJ1-1; D unclear. This CDR3 has 15 residues. CDR1 is SGHRS, CDR2 YFSETQ, per germline. The V and J ends lost 0 bases and 3 bases respectively, with 12 bases between them. The CDR3 loop is CASSLDPVTDTEAFF. CDR3 DNA: TGCGCCAGCAGCTTGGACCCCGTTACTGACACTGAAGCTTTCTTT.

The chain uses TRBV20-1 and TRBJ2-5, with D tentatively TRBD1 (6 bases). Per the germline V gene, CDR1 is DFQATT and CDR2 is SNEGSKA (reference sequence). Trimming took off 4 bases at V and 2 bases at J, with 11 bases between the two ends. The CDR3 sequence is 13 residues long. CDR3 in DNA: TGCAGTGCTATAACGACAGGACAAGAGACCCAGTACTTC. This codes for CSAITTGQETQYF.

In its sample, this clonotype was seen a few times. V and J are TRBV24-1 and TRBJ2-2; D ambiguous. V lost 7 bases and J lost 4, with 9 bases in between. CDR3 size: 13 residues. The germline V gene encodes CDR1 KGHDR and CDR2 SFDVKD. The CDR3 coding sequence is TGTGCCACCAGGGAATCGAGCACCGGGGAGCTGTTTTTT. The encoded protein is CATRESSTGELFF.

This clonotype came up many times. This sequence joins TRBV20-1 and TRBJ2-2; TRBD1 matches at 12 bases. V shed 6 bases, J shed 7 bases, and the junction held 9 bases outside the gene matches. Germline assignment: CDR1 DFQATT and CDR2 SNEGSKA (reference sequence). This CDR3 is 15 amino acids long. Written as DNA, the CDR3 is TGCAGTGCCGGTCCGGGACAGGGGGCGAGCGGGGAGCTGTTTTTT. It yields the protein CSAGPGQGASGELFF.

This clonotype was counted many times. The chain recombines TRBV19 with TRBJ2-2; 12 nucleotides agree with TRBD2. CDR3 length: 16 amino acids. The germline V gene has CDR1 LNHDA and CDR2 SQIVND (reference sequence). The junction had 8 bases not matched to a gene; V was cut back by 4 bases and J by 8 bases. As DNA, the CDR3 is TGTGCCAGTAGTACTGTTGGGACTAGCGGGCGTGGGGAGCTGTTTTTT. Translating it yields CASSTVGTSGRGELFF.